Below, 10 T cell receptor beta chains from the same sample are listed, as sequenced in a study of shared clonotypes between healthy human individuals. Clones were sequenced by immunoSEQ multiplex PCR, and TCRdb holds only the in-frame ones, with some missing. The sample shows approximately 2.5 million clones, roughly 92% of them seen only once. Specimen: naive CD4+ T cells sorted from blood. Subset indicated: CD45RA+ positively selected. These TCRs come from a man in his late teens or twenties in good health.

V and J are TRBV10-3 and TRBJ2-1; the match to TRBD2 covers 12 bases. The CDR3 totals 18 residues. Germline loops: CDR1 ENHRY, CDR2 SYGVKD. J lost 0 bases, V lost 2 bases, and 5 bases had no gene match. The DNA for the CDR3 is TGTGCCATCAGTGAGCGGCTAGCGGGAGGGAGCTCCTACAATGAGCAGTTCTTC. Protein sequence: CAISERLAGGSSYNEQFF.

The chain couples TRBV9 to TRBJ2-5; TRBD1 might be the D (5 bases). The germline V gene has CDR1 SGDLS and CDR2 YYNGEE. The V end lost 0 bases, the J end lost 5 bases, and 14 bases lay between the germline ends. The CDR3 has 15 amino acids. CDR3 residues: CASSVVDSGSETQYF. The CDR3 DNA reads TGTGCCAGCAGCGTAGTCGACAGTGGGTCGGAGACCCAGTACTTC.

The rearrangement uses TRBV6-1 and TRBJ1-1; D not resolved. Germline lookup yields CDR1 MNHNS and CDR2 SASEGT. The CDR3 spans 15 residues. The V and J ends lost 3 bases and 2 bases respectively, with 13 bases between them. CDR3 bases: TGTGCCAGCAGTGATCCTCCGAGCGTTAACACTGAAGCTTTCTTT. Translated: CASSDPPSVNTEAFF.

This chain joins TRBV7-3 and TRBJ2-3; 8 bases fit TRBD2. J gave up 6 bases and V 4 bases, and 6 bases lay outside the gene matches. This CDR3 spans 14 amino acids. Germline V CDR1 and CDR2: SGHTA, FQGTGA. CDR3 sequence (DNA): TGTGCCAGCAGCTCCGGCCCGGGAGGGGATACGCAGTATTTT. This codes for CASSSGPGGDTQYF.

Here the CDR3 DNA reads TGTGCCAGCAGCTTAGATCCGGCCTACGAGCAGTACTTC. Translation gives CASSLDPAYEQYF. The rearrangement links TRBV11-2 to TRBJ2-7; no definite D call. The CDR3 is 13 amino acids. The germline V gene has CDR1 SGHAT and CDR2 FQNNGV. The V gene lost 0 bases and the J gene lost 2 bases, with 5 bases spanning the gap.

The chain has TRBV5-5 and TRBJ1-5; tentative D call: TRBD1 (6 bases). This CDR3 has 15 amino acids. Deletions cut 4 bases from V and 6 bases from J, with 17 bases between. Germline loops: CDR1 SGHKS, CDR2 YYEKEE (reference sequence). CDR3 amino acids: CASSTGQLRRQPQHF. CDR3 sequence (DNA): TGTGCCAGCAGCACCGGACAGCTTAGGCGTCAGCCCCAGCATTTT. Together with reference TRBV5-5 and TRBJ1-5, the CDR3 gives the full variable domain: DAGVTQSPTHLIKTRGQQVTLRCSPISGHKSVSWYQQVLGQGPQFIFQYYEKEERGRGNFPDRFSARQFPNYSSELNVNALLLGDSALYLCASSTGQLRRQPQHFGDGTRLSIL.

The chain couples TRBV30 to TRBJ1-4, with TRBD1 matching over 7 bases. The length of the CDR3 is 17 residues. Germline loops: CDR1 GTSNPN, CDR2 SVGIG (reference sequence). V trimming: 3 bases; J trimming: 8 bases; junction bases outside the gene matches: 18. This chain's CDR3 is CAWSLTLPGQRNEKLFF. CDR3 coding DNA: TGTGCCTGGAGCTTAACCCTCCCGGGACAGAGGAACGAAAAACTGTTTTTT. Looking up the rest from reference TRBV30 and TRBJ1-4 gives the full variable domain: SQTIHQWPATLVQPVGSPLSLECTVEGTSNPNLYWYRQAAGRGLQLLFYSVGIGQISSEVPQNLSASRPQDRQFILSSKKLLLSDSGFYLCAWSLTLPGQRNEKLFFGSGTQLSVL.

About this clone: This sample also contains other DNA sequences that code for the same CDR3. The rearrangement joins TRBV11-2 to TRBJ1-5, with D possibly TRBD1 on 6 matching bases. CDR3 length equals 15 residues. The germline V and J ends were trimmed by 2 bases and 7 bases, with 15 bases remaining between them. CDR1 is SGHAT, CDR2 FQNNGV, per germline. The CDR3 protein is CASSLTDGGGQPQHF. The CDR3, as DNA: TGTGCCAGCAGCTTAACCGACGGGGGGGGCCAGCCCCAGCATTTT.

The V gene is TRBV11-2, the J gene TRBJ1-6; perhaps TRBD1 as D (5 bases). Between the trimmed V and J ends, which lost 0 bases and 7 bases, there was a span of 13 bases. CDR1 SGHAT and CDR2 FQNNGV come from the germline V gene. The CDR3 has 16 amino acids. The DNA for the CDR3 is TGTGCCAGCAGCTTAGAGGCGGGGGTCGAGAATTCACCCCTCCACTTT. Translating it yields CASSLEAGVENSPLHF. Full variable domain (missing parts from reference TRBV11-2 and TRBJ1-6): EAGVAQSPRYKIIEKRQSVAFWCNPISGHATLYWYQQILGQGPKLLIQFQNNGVVDDSQLPKDRFSAERLKGVDSTLKIQPAKLEDSAVYLCASSLEAGVENSPLHFGNGTRLTVT.

CDR3 protein: CASSVLVGPSEQYF. The CDR3 coding sequence is TGTGCCAGCAGTGTCCTAGTAGGGCCCTCGGAGCAGTACTTC. This chain connects TRBV2 to TRBJ2-7, with unresolved D. The ends were cut back, 4 bases at V and 7 bases at J, with 17 bases in the middle. Germline V CDR1 and CDR2: SNHLY, FYNNEI. CDR3 length: 14 residues.